This T cell receptor (beta chain) derives from a study of Ad26.COV2.S vaccination and SARS-CoV-2 variants. Treatment specified: around 19 received Ad26.COV2.S at low or high dose, single or two shots; roughly 5 received placebo; per-sample allocation not given. Sampling took place 63 days after the first vaccine or placebo injection. Measured with immunoSEQ multiplex PCR; TCRdb has only the in-frame clones, and not every one. Counted here are some 340,000 clones, 85% occurring once; the ten biggest clones make up approximately 2.2%. Germline V gives CDR1 SGHDT, CDR2 YYEEEE. V lost 4 bases and J 7 bases, leaving 15 bases between the germline ends. The CDR3 extends over 15 amino acids.

This sequence originates from a person aged 18-65 years who received the Ad26.COV2.S COVID-19 vaccine or a placebo. This chain uses TRBV5-6 with TRBJ1-6; D is unclear. Specimen: peripheral blood, collected in a trial of Ad26.COV2.S vaccine versus placebo. The CDR3: CASSLRAAGNSPLHF. Written as DNA, the CDR3 is TGTGCCAGCAGCCTGAGGGCTGCGGGGAATTCACCCCTCCACTTT. Variable domain in full (rest from reference TRBV5-6 and TRBJ1-6): DAGVTQSPTHLIKTRGQQVTLRCSPKSGHDTVSWYQQALGQGPQFIFQYYEEEERQRGNFPDRFSGHQFPNYSSELNVNALLLGDSALYLCASSLRAAGNSPLHFGNGTRLTVT.